The text below deals with one T cell receptor (beta chain). The sample is drawn from a study of T cell changes during pregnancy in multiple sclerosis. The CDR3 consists of 15 residues. The V and J ends lost 11 bases and 11 bases respectively, with 30 bases between them. Germline V gene lookup returns CDR1 MNHEY and CDR2 SMNVEV (reference sequence). This table comes from immunoSEQ multiplex PCR, and its TCRdb copy is limited to in-frame clones, with some not included. Found here are about 20,000 clones, roughly 84% of them singletons; the top ten hold around a tenth. The sample here was CD8+ T cells from peripheral blood mononuclear cells, taken after pregnancy. V gene TRBV27 combines with J gene TRBJ1-1, with a possible D match to TRBD1 (5 bases). This TCR came from a female donor with multiple sclerosis, enrolled in a pregnancy study. The CDR3 is CASGGGPRSVGGAFF. The CDR3 coding sequence is TGTGCCTCGGGGGGTGGCCCTCGGTCTGTTGGTGGGGCTTTCTTT.